The entry below gives a single TCR beta chain sequence along with its context. The CDR3 is made up of 15 amino acids. Per the germline V gene, CDR1 is SGHKS and CDR2 is YYEKEE (reference sequence). It was about 3,400 ng of total RNA that each TCR library used. Making cDNA involved eight separate reactions per sample. TCRdb re-analyzed the 5' RACE reads; it lists each CDR3 protein once, without DNA. Across a few hundred thousand distinct CDR3 sequences, the top ten clones capture 2% to 3% of the sample. These data are taken from a study of monozygotic twins with inflammatory bowel disease. The source of this sequence is a human donor with ulcerative colitis or Crohn's disease, or a healthy co-twin of an affected twin (not recorded which). The J gene is TRBJ2-2, the V gene TRBV5-5; checking the TCRdb D call of TRBD1 is not possible without DNA. The sequencing input was blood. The CDR3: CASTPRDGFAGELFF. The full variable domain, completed using reference TRBV5-5 and TRBJ2-2, is DAGVTQSPTHLIKTRGQQVTLRCSPISGHKSVSWYQQVLGQGPQFIFQYYEKEERGRGNFPDRFSARQFPNYSSELNVNALLLGDSALYLCASTPRDGFAGELFFGEGSRLTVL.